Listed below are T cell receptor beta chains from one sample, sequenced in a study of vaccination and CD4 T cells after COVID-19. These receptors' targets are unknown. TCRdb reprocessed the PCR reads via MiXCR and lists one record per CDR3 protein. This table holds 1,500 to 2,000 distinct CDR3 sequences, just under 65% found once. The material sequenced was CD4+ T cells from blood, cultured in vitro. These receptors came from a human donor in good health. Both conserved end residues are trimmed from each CDR3. A D gene is named only where the DNA matches it firmly. A clone size is listed for some rows: how often the clone was seen (once, few, many), or a class if it is expanded.

. TRBJ2-3 TRBV19 . ASTAAGYEDTQY
TRBD1 TRBJ2-7 TRBV7-2 . ASSFGIGTASYEQY
TRBD1 TRBJ1-2 TRBV12-3/TRBV12-4 . ASSLGGTGYGYT
. TRBJ2-1 TRBV7-2 . ASSSWGALTYNEQF
. TRBJ2-5 TRBV20-1 few SARIGGPETQY
. TRBJ2-5 TRBV5-4 . ASSLKLKPSETQY
. TRBJ1-3 TRBV7-9 . ASSLRAGNTIY
. TRBJ2-7 TRBV19 . ASSIDGAWGRGYEQY
. TRBJ2-7 TRBV1 medium-sized TSSDVGRRRLYEQY
TRBD2 TRBJ2-3 TRBV5-4 once ASSLAGSTDTQY
TRBD2 TRBJ2-5 TRBV20-1 few SAGGLAGLETQY
. TRBJ2-7 TRBV19 . ASSIVGRSSYEQY
. TRBJ2-3 TRBV7-2 . ASSLWTVGTDTQY
. TRBJ1-5 TRBV12-3/TRBV12-4 . ASSQTSAGPRGQPQH
TRBD2 TRBJ2-3 TRBV27 few ASSRLAGGPLDTQY
. TRBJ1-2 TRBV28 once ASSLWTSGYT
. TRBJ1-2 TRBV27 . ASSFSGLYGYT
. TRBJ1-6 TRBV10-3 . AISESLGDSPLH
. TRBJ1-4 TRBV20-1 . SARETHEKLF
TRBD2 TRBJ2-3 TRBV10-3 few AISGGRERESADTQY
TRBD1 TRBJ1-2 TRBV20-1 . SASGGQGVGGYT
TRBD1 TRBJ2-5 TRBV6-1 . ASRPRDRVGETQY
TRBD2 TRBJ2-7 TRBV6-2/TRBV6-3 few ASRGNMGLAGYSYEQY
TRBD2 TRBJ2-5 TRBV20-1 . SARDSGGYLETQY
TRBD1 TRBJ1-6 TRBV7-2 . ASQAGTGNSPLH
TRBD1 TRBJ1-1 TRBV20-1 few SAPTGADTEAF
. TRBJ2-7 TRBV10-3 hyperexpanded AIMTQGSDYEQY
. TRBJ2-3 TRBV20-1 . SARVGGSTDTQY
. TRBJ2-1 TRBV7-9 . ASSWSGSSYNEQF
. TRBJ2-1 TRBV21-1 . ASSKSEQGYSYNEQF
TRBD1 TRBJ1-6 TRBV19 few ASSPGTESSPLH
. TRBJ2-1 TRBV2 large ASNPGGHYNEQF
TRBD1 TRBJ1-1 TRBV6-1 . ASSGLTGTNTEAF
. TRBJ2-5 TRBV20-1 . SAALGVSGETQY
. TRBJ1-2 TRBV11-2 . ASSLGSYGYT
TRBD1 TRBJ1-2 TRBV27 . ASRLQGTYGYT
. TRBJ1-2 TRBV19 . ASSIGATYYGYT
TRBD2 TRBJ2-7 TRBV2 . ASSESGRALR
. TRBJ2-2 TRBV30 . AWKDGVTGELF
. TRBJ2-5 TRBV11-3 . ASSFSGAETQY
TRBD1 TRBJ2-4 TRBV2 . ASSETSGGGNIQY
TRBD1 TRBJ1-2 TRBV7-9 once ASSLDRGDGYT
. TRBJ1-2 TRBV5-1 . ASKPGLPYGYT
. TRBJ2-1 TRBV5-4 . ASSPQGLRDNEQF
. TRBJ2-1 TRBV20-1 . SARGWRQEQF
TRBD1 TRBJ1-2 TRBV7-9 . ASSPGQSFGYT
. TRBJ1-1 TRBV7-8 . ASSLVGNTEAF
TRBD1 TRBJ2-2 TRBV12-3/TRBV12-4 . ASIPRQGANTGELF
. TRBJ2-4 TRBV6-1 . ASKMDGLLAKNIQY
. TRBJ2-7 TRBV7-2 few ASSFGGSSSYEQY
TRBD1 TRBJ1-6 TRBV6-1 few ASSDPGQGLSPLH
. TRBJ2-2 TRBV30 . AWLAHLGTGELF
. TRBJ1-5 TRBV2 few ASSATGGTQPQH
. TRBJ2-3 TRBV6-1 . ASSTPRTGTDTQY
. TRBJ1-3 TRBV20-1 . SAALDAVGNTIY
TRBD2 TRBJ2-5 TRBV7-3 . ASSPLAGGKETQY
TRBD2 TRBJ2-2 TRBV6-4 . ASSRGLASNTGELF
. TRBJ1-1 TRBV29-1 . SVGWEEAF
. TRBJ1-1 TRBV11-3 few ASSLDGLRTEAF